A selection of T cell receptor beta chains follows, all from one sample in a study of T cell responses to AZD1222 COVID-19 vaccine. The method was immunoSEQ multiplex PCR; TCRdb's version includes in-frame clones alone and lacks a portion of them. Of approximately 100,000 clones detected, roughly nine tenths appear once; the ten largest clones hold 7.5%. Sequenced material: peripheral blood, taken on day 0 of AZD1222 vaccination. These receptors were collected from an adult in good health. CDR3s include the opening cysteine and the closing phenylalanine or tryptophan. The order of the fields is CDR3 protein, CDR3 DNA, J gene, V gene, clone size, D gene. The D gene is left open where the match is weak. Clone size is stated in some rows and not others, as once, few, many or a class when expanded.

CDR3: CASSGDRGLGGTEAFF
DNA: TGTGCCAGCAGTGGGGACAGGGGGCTAGGAGGAACTGAAGCTTTCTTT
J: TRBJ1-1
V: TRBV6-1
size: few
D: TRBD1

CDR3: CASSPAGENYGYTF
DNA: TGTGCCAGCAGCCCGGCAGGGGAGAACTATGGCTACACCTTC
J: TRBJ1-2
V: TRBV7-9
size: -
D: -

CDR3: CASSPMSWAYGYTF
DNA: TGTGCCAGCAGCCCCATGTCGTGGGCCTATGGCTACACCTTC
J: TRBJ1-2
V: TRBV5-6
size: -
D: -

CDR3: CASSLSLQSYNEQFF
DNA: TGCGCCAGCAGCTTGTCCCTACAGTCCTACAATGAGCAGTTCTTC
J: TRBJ2-1
V: TRBV5-1
size: once
D: -

CDR3: CSAHEGTDTQYF
DNA: TGCAGCGCCCACGAAGGGACAGATACGCAGTATTTT
J: TRBJ2-3
V: TRBV29-1
size: once
D: -

CDR3: CASSSRVGVGNSNQPQHF
DNA: TGTGCCAGCAGCTCTAGGGTTGGGGTTGGAAATAGCAATCAGCCCCAGCATTTT
J: TRBJ1-5
V: TRBV7-8
size: -
D: -

CDR3: CASSFSLAGGPGNEQFF
DNA: TGCGCCAGCAGCTTTAGCCTAGCGGGAGGGCCTGGCAATGAGCAGTTCTTC
J: TRBJ2-1
V: TRBV5-1
size: -
D: TRBD2

CDR3: CASSLEAGAGANYEQYF
DNA: TGTGCCAGCAGCTTAGAGGCCGGGGCAGGGGCCAACTACGAGCAGTACTTC
J: TRBJ2-7
V: TRBV11-2
size: -
D: -

CDR3: CASSSFLGFEAFF
DNA: TGTGCCAGCAGCTCCTTTCTCGGGTTTGAAGCTTTCTTT
J: TRBJ1-1
V: TRBV5-5
size: -
D: -

CDR3: CASSVWERETQYF
DNA: TGTGCCAGCAGCGTTTGGGAGCGTGAGACCCAGTACTTC
J: TRBJ2-5
V: TRBV14
size: -
D: -

CDR3: CASSKTRAPTEAFF
DNA: TGTGCCAGCAGCAAGACAAGGGCCCCCACTGAAGCTTTCTTT
J: TRBJ1-1
V: TRBV7-2
size: few
D: -

CDR3: CASSVETDTEAFF
DNA: TGTGCCAGCAGCGTAGAGACAGACACTGAAGCTTTCTTT
J: TRBJ1-1
V: TRBV9
size: -
D: -

CDR3: CASSSTGTNEKLFF
DNA: TGTGCCAGCAGCTCGACAGGGACTAATGAAAAACTGTTTTTT
J: TRBJ1-4
V: TRBV11-2
size: -
D: TRBD1

CDR3: CASSPTGRRETQYF
DNA: TGTGCCAGCAGCCCGACGGGCAGGAGAGAGACCCAGTACTTC
J: TRBJ2-5
V: TRBV7-2
size: once
D: -

CDR3: CASSLLFPSAGNTIYF
DNA: TGTGCCAGCAGCTTATTATTTCCCAGCGCTGGAAACACCATATATTTT
J: TRBJ1-3
V: TRBV7-9
size: -
D: -

CDR3: CASSLGLAGRFF
DNA: TGTGCCAGCAGCTTAGGACTAGCTGGGAGGTTCTTC
J: TRBJ2-1
V: TRBV11-2
size: -
D: TRBD2

CDR3: CASSLAPAGGWETQYF
DNA: TGTGCCAGCAGCTTAGCCCCAGCGGGAGGGTGGGAGACCCAGTACTTC
J: TRBJ2-5
V: TRBV7-6
size: -
D: TRBD2

CDR3: CASSKEQGDPYSNQPQHF
DNA: TGTGCCAGCAGCAAAGAACAGGGGGACCCGTATAGCAATCAGCCCCAGCATTTT
J: TRBJ1-5
V: TRBV21-1
size: -
D: -

CDR3: CASSYRPGQPQHF
DNA: TGTGCCAGCAGTTACCGGCCAGGCCAGCCCCAGCATTTT
J: TRBJ1-5
V: TRBV6-5
size: -
D: -

CDR3: CASSPSGGSGANVLTF
DNA: TGCGCCAGCAGCCCCTCGGGCGGCTCTGGGGCCAACGTCCTGACTTTC
J: TRBJ2-6
V: TRBV5-1
size: -
D: -

CDR3: CASSLGEGQSLYEQYF
DNA: TGTGCCAGCAGCTTAGGGGAGGGACAGAGCCTTTACGAGCAGTACTTC
J: TRBJ2-7
V: TRBV7-9
size: -
D: -

CDR3: CASSYVSGGVTYNEQFF
DNA: TGTGCCAGCAGTTACGTTAGCGGGGGGGTGACCTACAATGAGCAGTTCTTC
J: TRBJ2-1
V: TRBV6-2/TRBV6-3
size: -
D: TRBD2

CDR3: CAWTGVYYGYTF
DNA: TGTGCCTGGACAGGGGTTTACTATGGCTACACCTTC
J: TRBJ1-2
V: TRBV30
size: once
D: -

CDR3: CASSYEVAEAFF
DNA: TGTGCCAGCAGTTACGAGGTAGCTGAAGCTTTCTTT
J: TRBJ1-1
V: TRBV6-6
size: -
D: -

CDR3: CASSSSRGDWGNQPQHF
DNA: TGTGCCAGCAGCTCAAGCCGGGGAGATTGGGGCAATCAGCCCCAGCATTTT
J: TRBJ1-5
V: TRBV7-9
size: -
D: -

CDR3: CASSQTRTYTNYGYTF
DNA: TGTGCCAGCTCACAAACAAGGACATATACAAACTATGGCTACACCTTC
J: TRBJ1-2
V: TRBV18
size: once
D: -

CDR3: CASSLGQGAKEQYF
DNA: TGTGCCAGCAGCTTAGGACAGGGGGCTAAGGAGCAGTACTTC
J: TRBJ2-7
V: TRBV7-3
size: -
D: TRBD1

CDR3: CASSISGTGSAAFF
DNA: TGTGCCAGTAGTATATCCGGGACAGGGTCGGCGGCTTTCTTT
J: TRBJ1-1
V: TRBV19
size: once
D: TRBD1

CDR3: CASSYPGLHGYTF
DNA: TGTGCCAGCAGTTACCCGGGACTCCATGGCTACACCTTC
J: TRBJ1-2
V: TRBV6-2/TRBV6-3
size: -
D: -

CDR3: CASSTHGSNEKLFF
DNA: TGTGCCAGCAGCACACATGGATCTAATGAAAAACTGTTTTTT
J: TRBJ1-4
V: TRBV5-4
size: -
D: -

CDR3: CASSTGGTSEQYF
DNA: TGTGCCAGCAGTACAGGGGGCACGAGCGAGCAGTACTTC
J: TRBJ2-7
V: TRBV6-5
size: -
D: TRBD1

CDR3: CASSEYGTRWGNEQFF
DNA: TGTGCCAGCAGTGAATATGGGACTAGATGGGGGAATGAGCAGTTCTTC
J: TRBJ2-1
V: TRBV25-1
size: few
D: TRBD2

CDR3: CASTVQSMNTEAFF
DNA: TGTGCCAGTACCGTACAGAGCATGAACACTGAAGCTTTCTTT
J: TRBJ1-1
V: TRBV19
size: -
D: -

CDR3: CASSERGEKLFF
DNA: TGTGCCAGCAGTGAACGGGGGGAAAAACTGTTTTTT
J: TRBJ1-4
V: TRBV6-1
size: -
D: -

CDR3: CSVAQIVGTEAFF
DNA: TGCAGCGTTGCCCAGATCGTAGGAACTGAAGCTTTCTTT
J: TRBJ1-1
V: TRBV29-1
size: -
D: -

CDR3: CASSQGHGEGSPLHF
DNA: TGTGCCAGCAGCCAAGGACACGGGGAGGGTTCACCCCTCCACTTT
J: TRBJ1-6
V: TRBV3-1/TRBV3-2
size: -
D: -

CDR3: CASSPRLAGPYEQYF
DNA: TGTGCCAGCAGCCCTCGACTAGCGGGGCCGTACGAGCAGTACTTC
J: TRBJ2-7
V: TRBV7-2
size: -
D: TRBD2

CDR3: CASSFIPLGVYEQYF
DNA: TGTGCCAGCAGCTTTATCCCCTTAGGGGTCTACGAGCAGTACTTC
J: TRBJ2-7
V: TRBV11-2
size: -
D: -

CDR3: CASSEEAEYQPQHF
DNA: TGTGCCAGCAGTGAGGAGGCTGAGTATCAGCCCCAGCATTTT
J: TRBJ1-5
V: TRBV2
size: -
D: -

CDR3: CASSSRAGEGTQYF
DNA: TGTGCCAGCAGCTCAAGGGCAGGGGAGGGGACCCAGTACTTC
J: TRBJ2-5
V: TRBV7-2
size: -
D: -

CDR3: CASSLYPPQGEDSPLHF
DNA: TGTGCCAGCAGCTTATACCCCCCCCAGGGTGAGGATTCACCCCTCCACTTT
J: TRBJ1-6
V: TRBV13
size: once
D: -

CDR3: CASSQDRAGVYNEQFF
DNA: TGCGCCAGCAGCCAAGATAGGGCAGGGGTTTACAATGAGCAGTTCTTC
J: TRBJ2-1
V: TRBV4-3
size: -
D: -

CDR3: CASSFYRLQNSPLHF
DNA: TGTGCCAGCAGCTTTTACAGATTGCAGAATTCACCCCTCCACTTT
J: TRBJ1-6
V: TRBV7-2
size: once
D: -

CDR3: CAISESRAQGTEAFF
DNA: TGTGCCATCAGTGAGTCAAGGGCGCAGGGGACTGAAGCTTTCTTT
J: TRBJ1-1
V: TRBV10-3
size: -
D: -

CDR3: CSVSSAGNTIYF
DNA: TGCAGCGTTTCAAGTGCTGGAAACACCATATATTTT
J: TRBJ1-3
V: TRBV29-1
size: -
D: -

CDR3: CASSVRTSEDGELFF
DNA: TGTGCCAGCAGCGTACGGACTAGCGAGGACGGGGAGCTGTTTTTT
J: TRBJ2-2
V: TRBV9
size: -
D: TRBD2

CDR3: CASSPDRRASGYTF
DNA: TGCGCCAGCAGCCCTGACAGGAGGGCGAGTGGCTACACCTTC
J: TRBJ1-2
V: TRBV10-1
size: -
D: -

CDR3: CASSPLRLAGNNEQFF
DNA: TGTGCCAGCTCACCACTCCGACTAGCGGGGAACAATGAGCAGTTCTTC
J: TRBJ2-1
V: TRBV18
size: -
D: TRBD2

CDR3: CASRGYGPTVF
DNA: TGCGCCAGCAGAGGCTATGGCCCGACCGTCTTT
J: TRBJ1-1
V: TRBV5-1
size: -
D: -

CDR3: CASSLGGGHSYGYTF
DNA: TGTGCCAGCAGCTTAGGGGGGGGGCACAGCTATGGCTACACCTTC
J: TRBJ1-2
V: TRBV7-2
size: -
D: -